This is a list of T cell receptor beta chains from one sample in a study of memory CD4+ T cells and cytomegalovirus serostatus. Here immunoSEQ multiplex PCR was the method, and the copy in TCRdb shows in-frame clones only, minus some. The data contain 45,000 to 55,000 clones, roughly 72% of them seen just once; the ten biggest clones take up roughly 1.5%. Material for sequencing was memory CD4+ T cells from blood. The receptors were sampled from an adult in good health and CMV-seronegative. CDR3s include the opening cysteine and the closing phenylalanine or tryptophan. Fields, in order: clone size, D gene, J gene, CDR3 length, V gene, CDR3 DNA, CDR3 protein. A D gene is named only where the DNA matches it firmly. The listing skips clone size in some rows; elsewhere it reads once, few, many or a size class.

.,TRBD1,TRBJ2-7,14,TRBV6-6,TGTGCCAGCAGACTAACACAGGGGGCGAAAGAGCAGTACTTC,CASRLTQGAKEQYF
.,.,TRBJ2-7,14,TRBV7-9,TGTGCCAGCAGCTTAGGAGCAGGGGGAGGCGAGCAGTACTTC,CASSLGAGGGEQYF
.,TRBD1,TRBJ1-3,16,TRBV18,TGTGCCAGCTCATTCGGGACAGCCAGCTCTGGAAACACCATATATTTT,CASSFGTASSGNTIYF
.,TRBD1,TRBJ2-1,15,TRBV10-3,TGTGCCACACGGACAGGGGTAGGTGGACCTAATGAGCAGTTCTTC,CATRTGVGGPNEQFF
.,.,TRBJ2-2,16,TRBV7-2,TGTGCCAGCAGCTCCCGACTTATGGGGACCACCGGGGAGCTGTTTTTT,CASSSRLMGTTGELFF
.,.,TRBJ1-6,15,TRBV6-1,TGTGCCAGCAGGATCCTCGACAGTTATAATTCACCCCTCCACTTT,CASRILDSYNSPLHF
few,.,TRBJ2-7,13,TRBV29-1,TGCAGCGTTGAGAGTAGCGTGACCTACGAGCAGTACTTC,CSVESSVTYEQYF
.,.,TRBJ1-2,12,TRBV27,TGTGCCAGCTACCGGCTTGGGGATGGCTACACCTTC,CASYRLGDGYTF
.,.,TRBJ2-7,14,TRBV7-8,TGTGCCAGCAGCTTAGCCGGGGGGCGAGTCGAGCAGTACTTC,CASSLAGGRVEQYF
few,TRBD1,TRBJ1-1,16,TRBV18,TGTGCCAGCTCACCACCGCGACAGGGCGTCCGGGATGAAGCTTTCTTT,CASSPPRQGVRDEAFF
.,.,TRBJ2-7,15,TRBV4-3,TGCGCCAGCAGCCAAGAACTCCCGCCGACCTACGAGCAGTACTTC,CASSQELPPTYEQYF
.,TRBD2,TRBJ2-7,15,TRBV5-1,TGCGCCAGCAGCCCTTTGGGCGCGGGGGACTACGAGCAGTACTTC,CASSPLGAGDYEQYF
.,.,TRBJ1-1,12,TRBV29-1,TGCAGCGCCGACGCTGATAACACTGAAGCTTTCTTT,CSADADNTEAFF
.,TRBD1,TRBJ1-6,16,TRBV27,TGTGCCAGCAGCGGACTGTCGGGACAGGATAATTCACCCCTCCACTTT,CASSGLSGQDNSPLHF
.,.,TRBJ2-1,16,TRBV5-3,TGTGCCAGAAGCTGTCCGTGGACTACCCTCTACAATGAGCAGTTCTTC,CARSCPWTTLYNEQFF
.,.,TRBJ2-7,13,TRBV5-4,TGTGCCAGCAGCTTGGTGATTAAGGGCGAGCAGTACTTC,CASSLVIKGEQYF
.,TRBD1,TRBJ2-3,16,TRBV19,TGTGCCAGTAGTCCGATGACAGGGAAGTGGGCAGATACGCAGTATTTT,CASSPMTGKWADTQYF
.,.,TRBJ1-5,15,TRBV10-3,TGTGCCATCAGTGAGACAGGAACCACGAATCAGCCCCAGCATTTT,CAISETGTTNQPQHF
.,.,TRBJ2-2,16,TRBV7-2,TGTGCCAGCAGCCCCGGGCAGGGGTGGAGGACCGGGGAGCTGTTTTTT,CASSPGQGWRTGELFF
few,TRBD2,TRBJ2-6,15,TRBV5-1,TGCGCCAGCAGCTTCGGGGGGACTGGGGCCAACGTCCTGACTTTC,CASSFGGTGANVLTF
.,.,TRBJ1-2,12,TRBV28,TGTGCCAGCAGTGGTACTTTCTATGGCTACACCTTC,CASSGTFYGYTF
.,TRBD1,TRBJ1-2,15,TRBV11-2,TGTGCCAGCAGCTCCCCGCGGGACAGGGTCTATGGCTACACCTTC,CASSSPRDRVYGYTF
.,TRBD1,TRBJ2-3,15,TRBV7-8,TGTGCCAGCAGTTCTAACAGGGGCGGCACAGATACGCAGTATTTT,CASSSNRGGTDTQYF
.,TRBD1,TRBJ1-3,16,TRBV7-9,TGTGCCAGCAGCTTAACAGGGGGGATCTCTGGAAACACCATATATTTT,CASSLTGGISGNTIYF
.,.,TRBJ1-2,12,TRBV30,TGTGCCTGGTCGAGTACTAACTATGGCTACACCTTC,CAWSSTNYGYTF
few,.,TRBJ1-1,13,TRBV7-3,TGTGCCAGCAGCGGAGGGAGGAACACTGAAGCTTTCTTT,CASSGGRNTEAFF
.,.,TRBJ2-7,13,TRBV19,TGTGCCAGTAGTAGGACAGCCAACTACGAGCAGTACTTC,CASSRTANYEQYF
.,.,TRBJ2-5,13,TRBV29-1,TGCAGCGTAGCCTTGGGGGGATGGGAGACCCAGTACTTC,CSVALGGWETQYF
few,.,TRBJ2-5,13,TRBV28,TGTGCCAGCAGTTTACCAGGGTACGGGACCCAGTACTTC,CASSLPGYGTQYF
once,TRBD1,TRBJ2-2,15,TRBV5-4,TGTGCCAGCAGCTTGGGTAACAGGGGCACCGGGGAGCTGTTTTTT,CASSLGNRGTGELFF
.,.,TRBJ1-4,15,TRBV5-1,TGCGCCAGCAGTTTTATGGACCCAAGAAATGAAAAACTGTTTTTT,CASSFMDPRNEKLFF